Included here is one T cell receptor beta chain sequence, with context. What it recognizes is unknown. These data belong to a study of T cell repertoires in cytomegalovirus infection. Study-wide points: CMV-specific TCR beta clonotypes restricted by HLA-C dominated the ex vivo response.

The V gene's germline CDR1 is SGHTA and CDR2 FQGTGA. This CDR3 is built from 14 residues. V lost 4 bases and J 1 base, leaving 7 bases between the germline ends. One entry per CDR3 protein, called by TCRdb with MiXCR from the reads. The data hold just under 550,000 distinct CDR3 sequences, with around a quarter observed a single time. Sequencing was performed on PBMCs. The rearrangement uses TRBV7-3 and TRBJ2-2; D is unresolved. The sequence came from a human donor in good health (CMV status not recorded). Some clones in this sample may be carry-over from other donors' samples. The CDR3, as DNA: TGTGCCAGCAGCTCCACTCTGAACACCGGGGAGCTGTTTTTT. Protein sequence: CASSSTLNTGELFF. Looking up the rest from reference TRBV7-3 and TRBJ2-2 gives the full variable domain: GAGVSQTPSNKVTEKGKYVELRCDPISGHTALYWYRQSLGQGPEFLIYFQGTGAADDSGLPNDRFFAVRPEGSVSTLKIQRTERGDSAVYLCASSSTLNTGELFFGEGSRLTVL.